The TCR beta chain under discussion was sequenced for a study of blood T cell repertoires in COVID-19. Study-level information: COVID-19 samples, acute and convalescent, were from the United States, Italy and Spain.

Authors' methods: Counts of nucleated cells, estimated from reference gene primer amplification, were obtained. The protocol was immunoSEQ multiplex PCR, while the TCRdb copy is restricted to in-frame clones and leaves out a portion. V, J and clone size reflect that table, while D and trimming were determined from the DNA. The repertoire holds around 50,000 clones, with approximately 93% as singletons. V lost 6 bases and J 3 bases, leaving 11 bases between the germline ends. This CDR3 spans 13 amino acids. The sample taken for sequencing was peripheral blood. This receptor was obtained from a man aged 60 to 75 with COVID-19, enrolled during active disease. The J gene is TRBJ1-2, the V gene TRBV12-3 or TRBV12-4; D possibly corresponds to TRBD1 (5 bases). The CDR3 spells CASSTARDYGYTF. DNA of the CDR3: TGTGCCAGCAGCACGGCCAGGGACTATGGCTACACCTTC.